The present TCR beta chain was sequenced within a study of blood T cell repertoires in COVID-19. Study-level information: Samples taken during acute and convalescent COVID-19 were collected in the United States, Italy and Spain. The cDNA or gDNA used as material had been derived from T cells, B-cell-depleted T cells, or PBMCs.

Unmatched junction bases numbered 8, after V lost 6 bases and J lost 7 bases. The CDR3 is 15 residues long. In germline, CDR1 is MNHEY, CDR2 SVGAGI. Per the original data handling: How many nucleated cells were present was estimated from reference gene primer amplification. Only in-frame clones appear in the TCRdb table, and some are missing; sequencing was by immunoSEQ multiplex PCR. The D gene and trimming were derived from the DNA, and the V and J assignments and clone size from that table. The sample yields about 30,000 clones, more than 85% seen once. This sequence originates from a man aged 65 to 79 with acute or convalescent COVID-19. The sample taken for sequencing was peripheral blood. The rearrangement links TRBV6-5 to TRBJ2-1, with 11 bases aligning to TRBD2. This chain's CDR3 is CASREGSGRVNEQFF. In DNA, the CDR3 is TGTGCCAGCAGGGAGGGTAGCGGGAGGGTAAATGAGCAGTTCTTC.